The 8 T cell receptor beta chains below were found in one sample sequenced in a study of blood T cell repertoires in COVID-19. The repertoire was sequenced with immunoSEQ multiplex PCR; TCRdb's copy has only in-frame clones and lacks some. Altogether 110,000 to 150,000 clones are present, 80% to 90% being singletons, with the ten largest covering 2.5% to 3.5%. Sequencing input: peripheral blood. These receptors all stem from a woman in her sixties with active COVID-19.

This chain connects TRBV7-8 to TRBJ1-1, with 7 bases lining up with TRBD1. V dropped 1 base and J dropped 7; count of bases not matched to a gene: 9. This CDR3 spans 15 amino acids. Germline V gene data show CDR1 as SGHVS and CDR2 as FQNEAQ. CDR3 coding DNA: TGTGCCAGCAGCTTAGGGGTAGGGGGCGTTGGTGAAGCTTTCTTT. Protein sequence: CASSLGVGGVGEAFF.

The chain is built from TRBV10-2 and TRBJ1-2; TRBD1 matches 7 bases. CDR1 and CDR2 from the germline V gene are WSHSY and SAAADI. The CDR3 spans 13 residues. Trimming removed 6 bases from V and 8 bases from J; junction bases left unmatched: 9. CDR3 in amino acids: CASSVQGPAGYTF. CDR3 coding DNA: TGCGCCAGCAGCGTACAGGGGCCCGCAGGCTACACCTTC.

The CDR3 reads CASSTRTGEGYEQYF. The CDR3 bases are TGTGCCAGTAGCACCCGGACAGGGGAGGGCTACGAGCAGTACTTC. V usage is TRBV19 and J usage is TRBJ2-7, with 9 bases aligning to TRBD1. CDR3 length: 15 amino acids. Germline loops: CDR1 LNHDA, CDR2 SQIVND (reference sequence). With V trimmed by 6 bases and J by 3 bases, 9 bases remained unmatched.

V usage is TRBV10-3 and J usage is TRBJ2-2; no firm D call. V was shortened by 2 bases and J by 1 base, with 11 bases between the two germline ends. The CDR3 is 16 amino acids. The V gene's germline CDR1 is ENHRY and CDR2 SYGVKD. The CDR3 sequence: CAISENTPENTGELFF. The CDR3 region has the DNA TGTGCCATCAGTGAGAACACCCCCGAGAACACCGGGGAGCTGTTTTTT.

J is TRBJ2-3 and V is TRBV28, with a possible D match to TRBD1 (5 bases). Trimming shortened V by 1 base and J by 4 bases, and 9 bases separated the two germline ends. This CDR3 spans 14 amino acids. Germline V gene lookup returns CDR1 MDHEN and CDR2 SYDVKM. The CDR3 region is CASSLFRAADTQYF. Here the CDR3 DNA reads TGTGCCAGCAGTTTATTCAGGGCCGCAGATACGCAGTATTTT. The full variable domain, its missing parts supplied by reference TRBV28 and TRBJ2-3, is DVKVTQSSRYLVKRTGEKVFLECVQDMDHENMFWYRQDPGLGLRLIYFSYDVKMKEKGDIPEGYSVSREKKERFSLILESASTNQTSMYLCASSLFRAADTQYFGPGTRLTVL.

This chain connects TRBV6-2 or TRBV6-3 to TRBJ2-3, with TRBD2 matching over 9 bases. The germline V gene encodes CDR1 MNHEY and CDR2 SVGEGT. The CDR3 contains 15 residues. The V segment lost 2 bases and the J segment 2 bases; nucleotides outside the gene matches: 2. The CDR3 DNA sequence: TGTGCCAGCAGTTACGCGGGAGGGTACACAGATACGCAGTATTTT. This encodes CASSYAGGYTDTQYF.

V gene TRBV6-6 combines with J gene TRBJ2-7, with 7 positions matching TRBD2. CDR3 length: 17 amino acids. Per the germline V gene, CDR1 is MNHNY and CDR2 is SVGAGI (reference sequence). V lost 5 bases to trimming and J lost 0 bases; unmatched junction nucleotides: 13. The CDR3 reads CASSPYRPWGGSYEQYF. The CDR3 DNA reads TGTGCCAGCAGTCCTTACCGGCCCTGGGGGGGCTCCTACGAGCAGTACTTC.

This chain's CDR3 is CATIITGGVSGNTIYF. The CDR3 nucleotides are TGTGCCACCATAATAACGGGGGGTGTATCTGGAAACACCATATATTTT. This rearrangement joins TRBV28 to TRBJ1-3; possibly TRBD1 for D (5 bases). CDR1 and CDR2 from the germline V gene are MDHEN and SYDVKM. The ends were cut back, 10 bases at V and 1 base at J, with 20 bases in the middle. This CDR3 spans 16 amino acids.